One sample yielded the 32 T cell receptor beta chains listed below, sequenced in a study of blood T cell repertoires in COVID-19. The repertoire was sequenced with immunoSEQ multiplex PCR; TCRdb's copy has only in-frame clones and lacks some. Of about 150,000 clones listed, about 80% were seen once; the top ten hold around 2.2%. The sequenced sample consisted of peripheral blood. Receptor source: a man in his 70s with acute or convalescent COVID-19.

The rearrangement uses TRBV11-3 and TRBJ2-3; D remains unclear. The CDR3 totals 11 residues. V lost 4 bases, J lost 5 bases, and 4 bases lay in between. From germline, CDR1 is SGHNT and CDR2 YENEEA. CDR3 DNA sequence: TGTGCCAGCAGCTCCGGAGATACGCAGTATTTT. Amino acid sequence: CASSSGDTQYF.

The rearrangement links TRBV10-3 to TRBJ1-6, with 9 nucleotides matching TRBD1. CDR1 ENHRY and CDR2 SYGVKD come from the germline V gene. The J segment lost 8 bases and the V segment lost 6 bases, leaving 5 bases of the junction unmatched. The CDR3 totals 14 residues. The CDR3 spells CAIRGDREHSPLHF. The CDR3 bases are TGTGCCATCAGAGGGGACAGGGAGCATTCACCCCTCCACTTT.

In its sample, this clone ranks as medium-sized (0.01 to 0.1%). The V and J genes are TRBV27 and TRBJ1-2; the match to TRBD1 covers 7 bases. Germline V lookup: CDR1 MNHEY, CDR2 SMNVEV (reference sequence). Trimming cost V 4 bases and J 1 base; bases outside gene matches: 6. This CDR3 comprises 15 residues. The DNA for the CDR3 is TGTGCCAGCAGTTCCTTACAGGGGTTTAACTATGGCTACACCTTC. As protein: CASSSLQGFNYGYTF.

The chain recombines TRBV2 with TRBJ2-2, with D maybe TRBD2 (6 bases). V lost 6 bases and J lost 5, with 13 bases in between. CDR3 size: 14 residues. Germline CDR1 and CDR2: SNHLY and FYNNEI. DNA for the CDR3: TGTGCCAGCAGATGGGGCGCGGGGACCGGGGAGCTGTTTTTT. Encoded protein: CASRWGAGTGELFF.

This sequence joins TRBV28 and TRBJ2-1; perhaps TRBD2 as D (6 bases). V lost 5 bases and J 8 bases, leaving 25 bases between the germline ends. This CDR3 has 17 amino acids. In germline, CDR1 is MDHEN, CDR2 SYDVKM. This chain's CDR3 is CASSLGTGTLFMDEQFF. CDR3 nucleotide sequence: TGTGCCAGCAGTCTAGGGACCGGGACTCTATTTATGGATGAGCAGTTCTTC.

The chain's CDR3 is CAISDERTGGETQYF. The CDR3 coding sequence is TGTGCCATCAGTGATGAAAGGACAGGCGGGGAGACCCAGTACTTC. The chain recombines TRBV10-3 with TRBJ2-5; 7 bases map to TRBD1. Germline CDR1 is ENHRY and CDR2 is SYGVKD. The V gene end was trimmed by 3 bases and the J gene end by 5 bases; junction bases not matched to a gene: 9. CDR3 length equals 15 residues.

The V and J genes are TRBV7-2 and TRBJ1-6; D not certain. The CDR3 runs 14 residues. Germline V lookup: CDR1 SGHTA, CDR2 FQGNSA. V lost 0 bases, J lost 7 bases, and 7 bases lay in between. CDR3 nucleotide sequence: TGTGCCAGCAGCTTAGCGCGGGCGAATTCACCCCTCCACTTT. Amino acid sequence: CASSLARANSPLHF. Complete variable domain (other parts from reference TRBV7-2 and TRBJ1-6): GAGVSQSPSNKVTEKGKDVELRCDPISGHTALYWYRQSLGQGLEFLIYFQGNSAPDKSGLPSDRFSAERTGGSVSTLTIQRTQQEDSAVYLCASSLARANSPLHFGNGTRLTVT.

This chain uses TRBV5-1 with TRBJ2-7, with 8 bases lining up with TRBD2. With V trimmed by 4 bases and J by 6 bases, 12 bases remained unmatched. Looked up from germline, CDR1 is SGHRS and CDR2 is YFSETQ. This CDR3 spans 15 amino acids. CDR3 bases: TGCGCCAGCAGCCCGGGGACTAGTGAAGTAGCCGAGCAGTACTTC. It translates to CASSPGTSEVAEQYF.

This sequence joins TRBV18 and TRBJ1-4; 7 bases fit TRBD1. Germline V CDR1 and CDR2: KGHSH, LQKENI. The CDR3 extends over 14 amino acids. The junction had 8 bases not matched to a gene; V was cut back by 6 bases and J by 7 bases. The CDR3 DNA sequence: TGTGCCAGCTCTCTCAGCAGGGGGGCTGAAAAACTGTTTTTT. Translating gives CASSLSRGAEKLFF.

The gene calls are TRBV7-9 and TRBJ2-7, with 11 bases fitting TRBD1. Trimming removed 5 bases from V and 7 bases from J; junction bases left unmatched: 10. The CDR3 is 15 amino acids. Germline V gene sequence: CDR1 SEHNR, CDR2 FQNEAQ (reference sequence). The CDR3 sequence: CASSRPGQGVGEQYF. CDR3 nucleotides: TGTGCCAGCAGCAGACCGGGACAGGGGGTTGGGGAGCAGTACTTC.

CDR3 nucleotides: TGTGCCAGCAGCCCCCCTGGACAGTCAGTCTCTGGAAACACCATATATTTT. It yields the protein CASSPPGQSVSGNTIYF. The chain uses TRBV7-9 and TRBJ1-3; possibly TRBD1 for D (6 bases). Germline lookup yields CDR1 SEHNR and CDR2 FQNEAQ (reference sequence). V lost 5 bases and J lost 0, with 17 bases in between. This CDR3 is built from 17 residues.

The V and J genes are TRBV3-1 (or the pseudogene TRBV3-2) and TRBJ1-5; D gene unclear. CDR3 size: 13 residues. V lost 2 bases, J lost 3 bases, and 5 bases lay in between. Germline-derived CDR1 and CDR2 are LGHDT and YNNKEL (reference sequence). The DNA for the CDR3 is TGTGCCAGCAGCCAATCCGTCAATCAGCCCCAGCATTTT. It is translated as CASSQSVNQPQHF.

CDR3 DNA sequence: TGCGCCAGCAGCTTGGTAGCCCCTCCGCCCGGGACTAGCGGGAGTCGGGACGAGCAGTACTTC. Translated, it gives CASSLVAPPPGTSGSRDEQYF. This chain uses TRBV5-1 with TRBJ2-7; 14 positions match TRBD2. The J segment lost 5 bases and the V segment lost 0 bases, leaving 19 bases of the junction unmatched. This CDR3 is 21 amino acids long. CDR1 and CDR2 from the germline V gene are SGHRS and YFSETQ.

This chain connects TRBV11-3 to TRBJ2-1; 10 bases map to TRBD2. Germline V gene lookup returns CDR1 SGHNT and CDR2 YENEEA. The CDR3 has 16 amino acids. The trim removed 4 bases at V and 5 bases at J, leaving 8 bases unmatched. CDR3 protein: CASSSGSGGAHNEQFF. CDR3 nucleotides: TGTGCCAGCAGCTCGGGGAGCGGGGGGGCACACAATGAGCAGTTCTTC.

V is TRBV10-1 and J is TRBJ2-2; 9 nucleotides match TRBD1. The V segment lost 6 bases and the J segment 4 bases; nucleotides outside the gene matches: 9. CDR3 length: 16 residues. The germline V gene has CDR1 WNHNN and CDR2 SYGVQD (reference sequence). The chain's CDR3 is CASSRGGQGPTGELFF. For the CDR3, the DNA is TGCGCCAGCAGCAGGGGGGGACAGGGACCCACCGGGGAGCTGTTTTTT.

This chain uses TRBV28 with TRBJ1-3, with D uncertain. Trimming stripped 5 bases from V and 4 bases from J, with 6 bases between. Germline V gives CDR1 MDHEN, CDR2 SYDVKM. The CDR3 has 12 amino acids. CDR3 nucleotides: TGTGCCAGCAGTGTCGGGGGAAACACCATATATTTT. Protein: CASSVGGNTIYF.

Regarding this clone: In the same sample, other DNA sequences code for this CDR3. The rearrangement joins TRBV5-1 to TRBJ1-4, with 11 positions matching TRBD1. This CDR3 contains 14 residues. The trim removed 3 bases at V and 8 bases at J, leaving 3 bases unmatched. Germline V gene data show CDR1 as SGHRS and CDR2 as YFSETQ. CDR3 in amino acids: CASSSGTGGEKLFF. In nucleotides, the CDR3 is TGCGCCAGCAGCTCCGGGACAGGGGGAGAAAAACTGTTTTTT.

With respect to this clone: The junction differs from germline at one of its ends, possibly a read error. The gene calls are TRBV7-7 and TRBJ1-6; no reliable D call. Germline V gene sequence: CDR1 SSHAT, CDR2 FNYEAQ (reference sequence). The CDR3 loop spans 13 amino acids. CDR3 protein: CASSFDLNSPLHF. As DNA, the CDR3 is TGTGCTAGCAGCTTTGACTTGAATTCACCCCTCCACTTT.

CDR3 region: CASSLMQGEAFF. CDR3 in DNA: TGTGCCAGCAGCTTAATGCAGGGGGAAGCTTTCTTT. The chain has TRBV7-3 and TRBJ1-1, with a weak D call TRBD1 (6 bases). Trimming left V 1 base short and J 8 bases short, with 8 bases between. CDR1 is SGHTA and CDR2 is FQGTGA in the germline V gene. CDR3 size: 12 residues.

The rearrangement joins TRBV18 to TRBJ1-1; a weak D match, TRBD1 (5 bases). The CDR3 has 13 residues. Germline CDR1 KGHSH, CDR2 LQKENI. Between the trimmed V and J ends, which lost 4 bases and 3 bases, there was a span of 9 bases. This CDR3 is CASSLGHDTEAFF. The CDR3 bases are TGTGCCAGCTCACTAGGACACGACACTGAAGCTTTCTTT.

This chain links TRBV3-1 (or the pseudogene TRBV3-2) with TRBJ1-6; the D gene is possibly TRBD1 (6 bases). The CDR3 is 15 amino acids. Trimming shortened V by 1 base and J by 11 bases, and 15 bases separated the two germline ends. The germline V gene encodes CDR1 LGHDT and CDR2 YNNKEL (reference sequence). The CDR3, as DNA: TGTGCCAGCAGCCAAGCGCCGGGACAACAAACACCCCTCCACTTT. Amino acids: CASSQAPGQQTPLHF.

V gene TRBV28 combines with J gene TRBJ2-4; 8 bases agree with TRBD1. The CDR3 is 18 amino acids. Germline V gene lookup returns CDR1 MDHEN and CDR2 SYDVKM. J gave up 0 bases and V 6 bases, and 13 bases lay outside the gene matches. CDR3 DNA sequence: TGTGCCAGCAGAGGACAGGGCCGACCGGGCCTAGCCAAAAACATTCAGTACTTC. Residues: CASRGQGRPGLAKNIQYF. Full variable domain (missing parts from reference TRBV28 and TRBJ2-4): DVKVTQSSRYLVKRTGEKVFLECVQDMDHENMFWYRQDPGLGLRLIYFSYDVKMKEKGDIPEGYSVSREKKERFSLILESASTNQTSMYLCASRGQGRPGLAKNIQYFGAGTRLSVL.

This clone showed up just a few times. V usage is TRBV28 and J usage is TRBJ1-5, with 7 bases identical to TRBD1. V shed 5 bases and J 0 bases; nucleotides not matched to a gene: 13. The V gene's germline CDR1 is MDHEN and CDR2 SYDVKM. The length of the CDR3 is 18 residues. The CDR3 sequence is CASSRNPTTGPSNQPQHF. CDR3 DNA: TGTGCCAGCAGTCGTAACCCCACGACAGGGCCTAGCAATCAGCCCCAGCATTTT.

The rearrangement links TRBV7-9 to TRBJ1-2; tentatively, D is TRBD1 (5 bases). The germline V gene has CDR1 SEHNR and CDR2 FQNEAQ (reference sequence). V gave up 5 bases and J gave up 4 bases, with 17 bases separating them. The CDR3 totals 15 residues. For the CDR3, the DNA is TGTGCCAGCAGCCCCCAGGGCCGGCCTGGCTATGGCTACACCTTC. Encoded protein: CASSPQGRPGYGYTF.

This chain uses TRBV5-1 with TRBJ1-2, with 7 bases matching TRBD1. V was pared by 0 bases and J by 7 bases, with 15 bases of the junction left unmatched. Germline CDR1 is SGHRS and CDR2 is YFSETQ. This CDR3 contains 17 residues. The CDR3 coding sequence is TGCGCCAGCAGCTTGGAGGCAGGGACAGCTGTTAGAGGTGGCTACACCTTC. Translating it yields CASSLEAGTAVRGGYTF.

The chain has TRBV28 and TRBJ1-3, with 7 bases aligning to TRBD1. This CDR3 region has 16 residues. The V gene end was trimmed by 1 base and the J gene end by 7 bases; junction bases not matched to a gene: 10. Germline assignment: CDR1 MDHEN and CDR2 SYDVKM. CDR3 nucleotides: TGTGCCAGCAGTTTATTCAGGGGCAGGGGGTATAACACCATATATTTT. This translates into CASSLFRGRGYNTIYF.

This sequence joins TRBV6-5 and TRBJ1-6, with D tentatively TRBD1 (5 bases). V shed 2 bases and J shed 10 bases, with 15 bases lying between them. The CDR3 extends over 15 amino acids. From germline, CDR1 is MNHEY and CDR2 SVGAGI. The CDR3 protein is CASSYHTGLESPLHF. The CDR3 DNA follows: TGTGCCAGCAGTTACCACACAGGCCTTGAATCACCCCTCCACTTT.

J is TRBJ2-2 and V is TRBV7-2; TRBD1 aligns across 8 bases. V gave up 6 bases and J gave up 0 bases; unmatched junction bases: 6. The CDR3 totals 16 residues. Germline-derived CDR1 and CDR2 are SGHTA and FQGNSA. Here the CDR3 DNA reads TGTGCCAGCAGTCCGACAGGGGCCCCGAACACCGGGGAGCTGTTTTTT. Protein product: CASSPTGAPNTGELFF.

The DNA of the CDR3 is TGCAGTGCTAGTCCCTGGGTGGGGCAGGCCAACGCCTATGGCTACACCTTC. Translation gives CSASPWVGQANAYGYTF. The chain carries TRBV20-1 and TRBJ1-2; possible D gene TRBD1, 5 bases. V dropped 3 bases and J dropped 4 bases, with 24 bases sitting between them. Germline assignment: CDR1 DFQATT and CDR2 SNEGSKA (reference sequence). This CDR3 is 17 amino acids long.

The chain joins TRBV28 to TRBJ2-3; 13 bases match TRBD2. The V gene's germline CDR1 is MDHEN and CDR2 SYDVKM. V shed 7 bases, J shed 2 bases, and the junction held 12 bases outside the gene matches. CDR3 length equals 18 residues. The CDR3, as DNA: TGTGCCAGCATCACCGGAGGGACTAGCGGGATTCTCACAGATACGCAGTATTTT. Encoded protein: CASITGGTSGILTDTQYF.

This clone was seen only a few times. In DNA form, the CDR3 reads TGTGCCAGTAGTAACGTCCCGGGACAGGGGACGAGTCATGGCTACACCTTC. Encoded protein: CASSNVPGQGTSHGYTF. This sequence joins TRBV19 and TRBJ1-2; TRBD1 matches 10 bases. Germline V CDR1 and CDR2: LNHDA, SQIVND (reference sequence). There are 17 residues in the CDR3. V was pared by 4 bases and J by 6 bases, with 14 bases of the junction left unmatched.

V is TRBV7-9 and J is TRBJ1-4; 7 positions agree with TRBD1. CDR1 and CDR2 from the germline V gene are SEHNR and FQNEAQ (reference sequence). The CDR3 is 15 amino acids. V dropped 5 bases and J dropped 6; count of bases not matched to a gene: 9. The CDR3 spells CASSPRQGSDEKLFF. The CDR3 DNA sequence: TGTGCCAGCAGCCCCCGACAGGGTTCCGATGAAAAACTGTTTTTT.